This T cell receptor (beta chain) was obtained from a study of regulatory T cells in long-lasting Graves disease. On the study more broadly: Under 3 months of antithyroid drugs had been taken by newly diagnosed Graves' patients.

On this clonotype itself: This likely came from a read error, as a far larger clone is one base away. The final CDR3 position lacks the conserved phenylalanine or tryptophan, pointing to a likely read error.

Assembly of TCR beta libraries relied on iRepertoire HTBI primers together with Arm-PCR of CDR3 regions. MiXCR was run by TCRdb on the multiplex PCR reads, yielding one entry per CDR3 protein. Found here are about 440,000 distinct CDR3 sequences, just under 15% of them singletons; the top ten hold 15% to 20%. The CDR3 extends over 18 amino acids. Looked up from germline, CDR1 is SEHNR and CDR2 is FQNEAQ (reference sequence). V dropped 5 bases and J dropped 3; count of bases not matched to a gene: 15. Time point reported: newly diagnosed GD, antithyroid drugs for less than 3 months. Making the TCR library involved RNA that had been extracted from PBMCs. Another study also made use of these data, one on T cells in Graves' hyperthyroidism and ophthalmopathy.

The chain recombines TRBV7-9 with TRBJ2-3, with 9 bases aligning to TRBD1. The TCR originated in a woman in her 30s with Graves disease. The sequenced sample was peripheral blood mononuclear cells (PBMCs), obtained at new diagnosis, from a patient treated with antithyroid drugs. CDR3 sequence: CASSLRIPDRGETDTQYS. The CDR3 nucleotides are TGTGCCAGCAGCCTTAGAATTCCGGACAGGGGCGAAACAGATACGCAGTATTCT.